These 23 T cell receptor beta chains originate from one sample sequenced in a study of T-cell memory formation after mild COVID-19 (TCRdb year 2021). Library preparation used 5' RACE. The data were produced on an Illumina NovaSeq 6000. TCRdb itself trimmed the public reads at Q25 with fastp, ran MiXCR and retained productive beta chains. Every CDR3 protein is listed once, alongside the most common genes and DNA of its rows. Counted in this sample were 210,000 or so distinct CDR3 sequences; around 25% of them appeared once. The ten largest clones capture approximately 10% of the sample. The sequenced sample consisted of PBMCs or a T cell subset sorted from them (not recorded which). These receptors all come from an adult woman who had mild COVID-19 (a few samples of this study predate the infection). The sample titles of this study are shuffled in the database, so cell type and time point are left out; the donor was told from shared clones.

This clonotype has just a few counts. This rearrangement joins TRBV12-3 or TRBV12-4 to TRBJ2-3; 7 nucleotides match TRBD1. The length of the CDR3 is 13 residues. The V and J ends lost 6 bases and 4 bases, in that order; junction bases with no gene match: 4. The CDR3 sequence is CASRPTGADTQYF. CDR3 nucleotide sequence: TGTGCCAGCAGACCAACAGGGGCAGATACGCAGTATTTT.

This chain links TRBV24-1 with TRBJ2-7; 7 bases are a match to TRBD1. The CDR3 totals 15 residues. V trimming: 3 bases; J trimming: 2 bases; junction bases outside the gene matches: 6. Germline V gives CDR1 KGHDR, CDR2 SFDVKD. The CDR3 DNA is TGTGCCACCAGTGATCCTCGACAGGGCGCCTACGAGCAGTACTTC. It specifies CATSDPRQGAYEQYF.

This clonotype showed up just a few times. This chain joins TRBV9 and TRBJ2-2, with TRBD2 as a possible D gene (5 bases). The germline CDR1 and CDR2 sequences are SGDLS and YYNGEE. V was pared by 0 bases and J by 6 bases, with 12 bases between. The CDR3 spans 15 residues. The CDR3 region is CASSVDGNPAGELFF. The CDR3, as DNA: TGTGCCAGCAGCGTAGACGGGAACCCCGCCGGGGAGCTGTTTTTT.

The V gene is TRBV9, the J gene TRBJ2-7; 7 positions match TRBD1. Germline trimming cut 0 bases from V and 7 bases from J; bases unmatched to any gene: 7. CDR3 length: 14 residues. Germline V gives CDR1 SGDLS, CDR2 YYNGEE. DNA for the CDR3: TGTGCCAGCAGCGTAGGCAGGGGGACGGTAGAGCAGTACGTC. Protein: CASSVGRGTVEQYV.

The chain carries TRBV12-3 or TRBV12-4 and TRBJ2-1; TRBD2 agrees at 7 bases. There are 16 residues in the CDR3. The V segment lost 6 bases and the J segment 4 bases; nucleotides outside the gene matches: 12. CDR3 DNA: TGTGCCAGCAGCCCAAGCGGGAACTACAATTACAATGAGCAGTTCTTC. Amino acids: CASSPSGNYNYNEQFF.

The J gene is TRBJ2-7, the V gene TRBV5-1; TRBD1 matches 7 bases. This CDR3 is 15 amino acids long. After removal of 0 bases from V and 3 bases from J, the junction contained 6 bases not matched to a gene. Germline loops: CDR1 SGHRS, CDR2 YFSETQ. This CDR3 reads CASSLDRQGDYEQYF. The CDR3 region has the DNA TGCGCCAGCAGCTTGGATCGACAGGGAGACTACGAGCAGTACTTC.

V and J are TRBV12-3 or TRBV12-4 and TRBJ2-3; D gene ambiguous. CDR3 length: 12 residues. Deletions cut 5 bases from V and 5 bases from J, with 8 bases between. CDR3 nucleotides: TGTGCCAGCAGTGTTAACCAAGATACGCAGTATTTT. This sequence encodes CASSVNQDTQYF.

This clonotype was seen a handful of times. The V and J genes are TRBV21-1 and TRBJ2-5; the DNA was not used to check the table's D call, TRBD1. TRBV21-1 constitutes a pseudogene. The CDR3 runs 15 residues. The chain's CDR3 is CASSILGQLQETQYF. The CDR3, as DNA: TGTGCCAGCAGCATTCTAGGACAGCTTCAAGAGACCCAGTACTTC.

This clonotype showed up just a few times. V is TRBV29-1 and J is TRBJ2-1; tentatively, D is TRBD1 (6 bases). V lost 5 bases and J 6 bases, leaving 11 bases between the germline ends. The CDR3 has 12 residues. Germline CDR1 reads SQVTM; CDR2 reads ANQGSEA. CDR3 DNA: TGCAGCGTTACAGGGTATGGCAATGAGCAGTTCTTC. Its translation is CSVTGYGNEQFF.

This chain links TRBV5-1 with TRBJ2-7, with 8 bases identical to TRBD1. In germline, CDR1 is SGHRS, CDR2 YFSETQ. V lost 6 bases to trimming and J lost 4 bases; unmatched junction nucleotides: 12. The CDR3 is 15 residues long. CDR3 DNA: TGCGCCAGCACCACGGACAGGGCCTTATCATACGAGCAGTACTTC. It specifies CASTTDRALSYEQYF.

A note on this clonotype: An end of the junction differs from the germline gene, which may be a read error. The chain joins TRBV7-2 to TRBJ2-1; TRBD2 aligns across 9 bases. The CDR3 is 17 residues long. Germline CDR1 SGHTA, CDR2 FQGNSA. This chain's CDR3 is CASSIAGAYSSYNEQFF. In DNA, the CDR3 is TGTGCCAGCAGCATAGCGGGAGCCTATAGCTCCTACAATGAGCAGTTCTTC.

The chain is built from TRBV7-3 and TRBJ2-1; TRBD2 aligns across 9 bases. Germline trimming cut 4 bases from V and 3 bases from J; bases unmatched to any gene: 7. The CDR3 spans 16 residues. Looked up from germline, CDR1 is SGHTA and CDR2 is FQGTGA. In nucleotides, the CDR3 is TGTGCCAGCAGCTCGGTAGCGGGAGTGGGCTACAATGAGCAGTTCTTC. This codes for CASSSVAGVGYNEQFF.

J is TRBJ2-1 and V is TRBV12-3 or TRBV12-4; D perhaps matches TRBD1 (5 bases). This CDR3 contains 14 residues. V lost 2 bases and J lost 12, with 17 bases in between. CDR3 sequence reads: CASSLQVKVQGQFF. In DNA form, the CDR3 reads TGTGCCAGCAGTTTACAGGTCAAGGTGCAGGGGCAGTTCTTC.

As DNA, the CDR3 is TGTGCCAGCAGCCCAGCCTTAGGACAGGGGATGAATTCACCCCTCCACTTT. As protein: CASSPALGQGMNSPLHF. The chain carries TRBV4-2 and TRBJ1-6; 9 bases are a match to TRBD1. With 4 bases clipped from V and 7 bases from J, the junction kept 11 bases outside the gene matches. Germline values: CDR1 LGHNA, CDR2 YNFKEQ. The CDR3 covers 17 residues.

This clonotype has just a few counts. This chain links TRBV2 with TRBJ2-4, with no clear D. The V end lost 7 bases, the J end lost 0 bases, and 16 bases lay between the germline ends. There are 16 residues in the CDR3. Per the germline V gene, CDR1 is SNHLY and CDR2 is FYNNEI. The CDR3 reads CASTDHRREAKNIQYF. CDR3 bases: TGTGCCAGCACGGATCACCGTAGGGAAGCCAAAAACATTCAGTACTTC. The full variable domain, completed using reference TRBV2 and TRBJ2-4, is EPEVTQTPSHQVTQMGQEVILRCVPISNHLYFYWYRQILGQKVEFLVSFYNNEISEKSEIFDDQFSVERPDGSNFTLKIRSTKLEDSAMYFCASTDHRREAKNIQYFGAGTRLSVL.

The rearrangement links TRBV7-8 to TRBJ1-5; D is possibly TRBD1 (6 bases). The CDR3 runs to 16 residues. Germline V gives CDR1 SGHVS, CDR2 FQNEAQ. V shed 1 base and J shed 5 bases, with 15 bases lying between them. The CDR3 sequence is CASSLVQGISDQPQHF. The CDR3 region has the DNA TGTGCCAGCAGCTTAGTTCAGGGGATAAGCGATCAGCCCCAGCATTTT.

This clonotype showed up just a few times. This sequence joins TRBV9 and TRBJ2-1; a possible D gene is TRBD1 (5 bases). V lost 0 bases and J 8 bases, leaving 6 bases between the germline ends. The germline V gene encodes CDR1 SGDLS and CDR2 YYNGEE. The CDR3 consists of 12 residues. This CDR3 reads CASSVVGHEQFF. In DNA form, the CDR3 reads TGTGCCAGCAGCGTAGTGGGGCATGAGCAGTTCTTC.

V and J are TRBV20-1 and TRBJ1-4, with a weak D call TRBD1 (6 bases). This CDR3 has 14 amino acids. Per the germline V gene, CDR1 is DFQATT and CDR2 is SNEGSKA (reference sequence). V shed 6 bases and J shed 3 bases, with 14 bases lying between them. The DNA of the CDR3 is TGCAGTGCAAGGGGGGGAGCGGCTAATGAAAAACTGTTTTTT. This codes for CSARGGAANEKLFF.

Only a few counts were recorded for this clonotype. This chain joins TRBV12-3 or TRBV12-4 and TRBJ2-5; D is uncertain. The CDR3 has 13 residues. The V end lost 5 bases, the J end lost 9 bases, and 16 bases lay between the germline ends. The CDR3 nucleotides are TGTGCCAGCAGTGCCCCGGGCCCCTTCGCCCAGTACTTC. It is translated as CASSAPGPFAQYF.

This clonotype was seen a single time. The V gene is TRBV4-2, the J gene TRBJ2-7; D unclear. The CDR3 runs 15 residues. With 0 bases removed from V and 5 bases from J, the gap between germline ends came to 14 bases. Per germline, CDR1 LGHNA and CDR2 YNFKEQ. DNA of the CDR3: TGTGCCAGCAGCCAAGATTGGCAGACGAAGGACGAGCAGTACTTC. The encoded protein is CASSQDWQTKDEQYF.

This clonotype has just a few counts. The rearrangement joins TRBV7-2 to TRBJ1-2; D might be TRBD1 (6 bases). The CDR3 extends over 18 amino acids. The V end lost 0 bases, the J end lost 5 bases, and 22 bases lay between the germline ends. Germline CDR1 SGHTA, CDR2 FQGNSA. Written as DNA, the CDR3 is TGTGCCAGCAGCTTAGCCCCCCAGGGGACGCTAGCTTATTATGGCTACACCTTC. Translation: CASSLAPQGTLAYYGYTF.

This clonotype was detected a few times. The chain couples TRBV5-1 to TRBJ2-7, with D maybe TRBD1 (6 bases). With 0 bases removed from V and 0 bases from J, the gap between germline ends came to 16 bases. Germline assignment: CDR1 SGHRS and CDR2 YFSETQ. This CDR3 spans 17 amino acids. For the CDR3, the DNA is TGCGCCAGCAGCTTGGGAATCCCCCGGGGACACTCCTACGAGCAGTACTTC. Its protein is CASSLGIPRGHSYEQYF.

The CDR3 DNA reads as TGTGCCAGCAGTGGAGGACAGGGGCGGGGTGGCTACACCTTC. Translating it yields CASSGGQGRGGYTF. The chain couples TRBV6-2 or TRBV6-3 to TRBJ1-2, with 9 bases identical to TRBD1. From germline, CDR1 is MNHEY and CDR2 SVGEGT. The CDR3 sequence is 14 residues long. V lost 5 bases, J lost 7 bases, and 8 bases stayed unmatched.